This T cell receptor (beta chain) was sequenced for a study of T cells in Graves' hyperthyroidism and ophthalmopathy (dated by TCRdb to about 2019). For context, the study as a whole: Peripheral blood was collected at initial diagnosis, before any treatment. The paper describes TCR Vbeta CDR3 sequencing of 140 or so peripheral blood samples, made up of roughly 40 ophthalmopathy patients, 70 to 75 hyperthyroidism patients and approximately 17 progressor patients. The roughly 90 discovery patients were divided at random into training and test sets in a 7:3 ratio. TCR V-J signatures able to tell the groups apart were searched for in a discovery cohort of 90 to 100 patients, of whom more than 40 had Graves' ophthalmopathy and around 56 had stable Graves' hyperthyroidism. Prospective prediction of ophthalmopathy was tested in an independent validation cohort of some 19 hyperthyroidism patients and around 16 patients who later progressed to ophthalmopathy. After sampling, hyperthyroidism patients received methimazole starting at 30 mg daily, and ophthalmopathy patients received high-dose intravenous methylprednisolone. In several Graves' hyperthyroidism patients, the study also compared T-cell repertoires from thyroid tissue with T-cell repertoires from blood. Overall results and qualifications from the work: In cross-validation, a model built on a 13 V-J signature told ophthalmopathy apart from stable hyperthyroidism with approximately 91% sensitivity and roughly 83% specificity, and in testing the same model reached 80%/75%. In validation, the model predicted progression to ophthalmopathy a median of roughly six months before onset, with approximately 71% sensitivity and more than 72% specificity. No statistical method was used to set the sample size in advance, and investigators knew the group allocation. Blood samples also contained most of the expanded thyroid clonotypes (frequency above 0.001), which suggests that blood repertoires may reflect thyroid immune responses.

Stable Graves' hyperthyroidism was defined as no progression to ophthalmopathy during 18 months of follow-up. Hyperthyroidism patients were newly diagnosed, had a disease duration of under 2 months, and were aged 18 to 65 years. Exclusion was applied to patients with uncontrolled infections, other autoimmune diseases, pregnancy or lactation. Diagnoses were established on the basis of clinical symptoms, serum thyroxine and TRAb, thyroid ultrasound, and orbital computed tomography. PBMCs were separated from roughly 9.6 ml of fresh peripheral blood using Ficoll-Paque density gradient centrifugation. Total RNA was extracted with Trizol reagent, and quality was checked on an Agilent 2100 Bioanalyzer. The TCR beta CDR3 regions were amplified from RNA transcripts. The first round of RT-PCR for the TCR CDR3 was performed with the HTBI primer set and the Qiagen OneStep RT-PCR kit. Libraries were constructed in a second round of multiplex PCR, after which size selection and purification were performed. Sequencing of the libraries was done on an Illumina HiSeq2000 using paired-end 100 bp reads. Per the source publication's procedure: SOAPnuke was used to process the raw data, with reads discarded if the reads contained adapters or uncalled bases, had a mean Phred below 15, or lacked an exact constant-primer or identifier match. COPE v1.2.5 was used to merge the high-quality paired reads, and each unique nucleotide sequence was defined as a clonotype. MiTCR v1.1 was used to align clonotypes to the IMGT TRBV, TRBD and TRBJ reference segments. Only V-J combinations with frequency above 0.0001, covering approximately 99% of repertoires, were analysed. The TCS score was defined as F50 (clonal expansion) divided by E x V (chaos), with BLOSUM62-based TCRdist calculated between CDR3 peptides within each V-J. Welch's t-statistics and random forest reduced 500 to 550 V-J features to fewer than 15, which were used in a naive Bayes classifier (R e1071). Thyroid-blood repertoire similarity was quantified with the Morisita-Horn index. Clones were called with MiXCR by TCRdb after fastp trimmed the public reads at Q25, and only in-frame beta chains were retained. When rows share a CDR3 protein, they turn into one entry using the most common DNA and genes. In this record, the V and J calls reflect TCRdb's handling and not the investigators' own analysis. This sample gives roughly 700,000 distinct CDR3 sequences in total; around a third of them show up just once. The top ten clones comprise less than 35% of the sample.

This clonotype was found many times. It has no known antigen specificity. No much larger clone is present one base from it, and per-base qualities are unavailable. The germline V gene encodes CDR1 SQVTM and CDR2 ANQGSEA. The CDR3 holds 12 amino acids from the cysteine to the phenylalanine. Only the CDR3 part of the read is kept: 36 bases, read in frame from the first base. V and J lose 2 bases and 3 bases, and a span of 7 bases separates them. Recombination linked TRBV29-1 to TRBJ1-2; a confident D gene designation cannot be given. The sequenced material came from blood. The TCR sequence derives from a woman in her forties with Graves' hyperthyroidism. The CDR3 in this case is CSVEQTYYGYTF. The nucleotide sequence reads TGCAGCGTTGAACAGACTTACTATGGCTACACCTTC.